These T cell receptor beta chains were read from a single sample in a study of blood T cell repertoires in COVID-19. Sequenced by immunoSEQ multiplex PCR; TCRdb stores in-frame clones only, minus some. Of more than 120,000 clones detected, 87% appear once; the ten largest clones hold over 0.8%. Sequencing input: peripheral blood. The receptors come from a woman aged 45-65 years with acute or convalescent COVID-19. Each CDR3 is given without its conserved first and last residue. D genes are given only for firm matches. Clone size, where shown, is once, few, many, or a class for clones that have expanded.

j_call v_call clone_size d_call cdr3_aa
TRBJ2-7 TRBV30 NA NA AWMSGGIRSGHEQY
TRBJ1-5 TRBV6-5 NA TRBD1 ASSLTGGNNQPQH
TRBJ2-2 TRBV11-3 once NA ASSLFRSGELF
TRBJ1-2 TRBV7-9 NA TRBD1 ASSSAFTGGSYGYT
TRBJ1-5 TRBV7-6 NA TRBD1 ASSPQGGNGNQPQH
TRBJ1-4 TRBV11-2 NA TRBD1 ASSWLRGQGEEKLF
TRBJ2-2 TRBV7-9 NA TRBD1 ASSLARTGGTGELF
TRBJ1-1 TRBV5-5 NA NA ASSFSDSSNTEAF
TRBJ1-5 TRBV30 once NA AWSVLGVSNQPQH
TRBJ2-1 TRBV9 once TRBD2 ASQRGSSYNEQF
TRBJ2-4 TRBV18 once NA ASSPETDSPKVD
TRBJ1-5 TRBV9 NA NA ASKKGRASRLNQPQH
TRBJ2-7 TRBV27 NA NA ASSLGGQGEQY
TRBJ1-6 TRBV28 NA NA ASRFTSSYNSPLH
TRBJ1-1 TRBV5-1 NA NA ASSLSSGNTEAF
TRBJ1-2 TRBV6-5 few NA ASSLTAFSGYT
TRBJ2-7 TRBV6-1 NA NA ASSERVPYEQY
TRBJ2-5 TRBV29-1 NA TRBD2 SARSGSGTETQY
TRBJ2-1 TRBV3-1/TRBV3-2 NA TRBD2 ASSHLSGRAGYNEQF
TRBJ2-7 TRBV30 NA TRBD1 AWNRGHEQY
TRBJ2-2 TRBV24-1 NA TRBD2 ATSDGSGANTGELF
TRBJ1-2 TRBV9 few NA ASSPSGGTYGYT
TRBJ2-1 TRBV30 NA TRBD2 AWSISGTNNSYNEQF
TRBJ1-2 TRBV9 NA NA ASSATKDLLRYGYT
TRBJ2-7 TRBV5-8 NA TRBD1 ASSPEAGGVQY
TRBJ1-2 TRBV3-1/TRBV3-2 NA NA ASSQTRGGGSVYYGYT
TRBJ1-6 TRBV3-1/TRBV3-2 NA NA ASSQEPPSGVNSPLH
TRBJ1-1 TRBV5-8 NA NA ASSLRGTEAF
TRBJ2-1 TRBV6-2/TRBV6-3 NA TRBD2 ASSILARDEQF
TRBJ2-1 TRBV10-2 NA TRBD2 AKRLAARGEQF
TRBJ2-7 TRBV5-1 NA TRBD2 ASSPTSGSYEQY
TRBJ2-6 TRBV5-1 NA NA ASQTGGANVLT
TRBJ2-7 TRBV19 few TRBD1 ASTRRPGQMYEQY
TRBJ1-1 TRBV10-1 NA TRBD1 ASSEQRQGLGNTEAF
TRBJ2-4 TRBV24-1 NA NA ATSAPGLENIQY
TRBJ1-5 TRBV4-2 NA TRBD1 ASSQDDRANQPQH
TRBJ2-3 TRBV27 NA NA ASSSSLTRSTDTQY
TRBJ2-7 TRBV11-2 few NA ASSLAGFDEQY
TRBJ2-7 TRBV12-3/TRBV12-4 NA NA ASSLASEQY
TRBJ1-1 TRBV11-1 NA NA ASSFGREWTEAF
TRBJ2-3 TRBV7-9 NA NA ASSPGLPSTDTQY
TRBJ2-3 TRBV7-9 NA NA ASSLEGLYTDTQY
TRBJ1-3 TRBV2 few NA ASRTSPGNTIY
TRBJ2-1 TRBV11-3 NA TRBD1 ASSPAPAQGLTSREQF
TRBJ2-1 TRBV25-1 few TRBD2 ASSELAEGGEQF
TRBJ2-3 TRBV14 once TRBD1 ASSQGDRGGTDTQY
TRBJ2-2 TRBV5-1 NA NA ASSLDSGNTGELF
TRBJ2-3 TRBV5-1 NA TRBD1 ASSLRQGTDTQY
TRBJ2-2 TRBV7-9 once TRBD1 ASSFVDRGYDTGELF
TRBJ2-3 TRBV6-4 NA TRBD1 ASSDTPGQGGTDTQY
TRBJ2-7 TRBV19 NA NA ASSRQEFYEQY
TRBJ1-3 TRBV5-1 NA NA ASSPGASSGNTIY
TRBJ2-2 TRBV5-5 NA NA ASSLGGFGAGELF
TRBJ1-4 TRBV5-1 NA TRBD1 ASSLDRGAEKLF